A single sample is the source of the 17 T cell receptor beta chains below, sequenced in a study of T-cell memory formation after mild COVID-19 listed by TCRdb under 2021. Library construction relied on 5' RACE. Sequencing was carried out with an Illumina NovaSeq 6000. TCRdb reprocessed the public reads (quality trimming at Q25 with fastp, clone calling with MiXCR) and kept in-frame beta chains. For every CDR3 protein sequence, its rows merge into one entry that carries the most common genes and DNA. A total of roughly 130,000 distinct CDR3 sequences appear in this sample, about a sixth of them only once. The ten largest clones add up to approximately 5.2% of the sample. The specimen was PBMCs or a T cell subset sorted from them (not recorded which). The receptors here all came from a man younger than 35 who had mild COVID-19 (a few samples of this study predate the infection). The sample titles of this study are shuffled in the database, so cell type and time point are left out; the donor was told from shared clones.

The V gene is TRBV4-1, the J gene TRBJ2-1; no definite D call. This CDR3 is 14 amino acids long. With 0 bases removed from V and 4 bases from J, the gap between germline ends came to 7 bases. Germline values: CDR1 MGHRA, CDR2 YSYEKL. As DNA, the CDR3 is TGCGCCAGCAGCCAAGATTTGGGGTACAATGAGCAGTTCTTC. Translating gives CASSQDLGYNEQFF.

There are many counts of this clonotype. This chain joins TRBV6-5 and TRBJ2-3; 9 positions match TRBD2. The CDR3 spans 16 residues. Germline-derived CDR1 and CDR2 are MNHEY and SVGAGI. V was pared by 0 bases and J by 1 base, with 2 bases of the junction left unmatched. In DNA, the CDR3 is TGTGCCAGCAGTTACTCACAGCGGGGGGGCACAGATACGCAGTATTTT. Protein product: CASSYSQRGGTDTQYF.

Ten or more counts support this clonotype. The genes are TRBV20-1 and TRBJ1-5, with TRBD1 identical over 7 bases. Germline V lookup: CDR1 DFQATT, CDR2 SNEGSKA (reference sequence). Trimming removed 0 bases from V and 5 bases from J; junction bases left unmatched: 7. The CDR3 covers 15 residues. The CDR3 DNA follows: TGCAGTGCTAGAGATCATGGCAGGGGGGATCAGCCCCAGCATTTT. Its translation: CSARDHGRGDQPQHF.

This clonotype was found a few times. The CDR3 spells CASSFSSGGQETQYF. CDR3 nucleotide sequence: TGTGCCAGCAGTTTTTCGTCGGGGGGGCAGGAGACCCAGTACTTC. The chain joins TRBV12-3 or TRBV12-4 to TRBJ2-5; 8 nucleotides agree with TRBD2. CDR3 size: 15 residues. Trimming cost V 3 bases and J 5 bases; bases outside gene matches: 8.

J is TRBJ2-5 and V is TRBV7-2, with 8 positions matching TRBD1. V lost 6 bases, J lost 9 bases, and 15 bases stayed unmatched. This CDR3 is built from 15 residues. Germline loops: CDR1 SGHTA, CDR2 FQGNSA. CDR3 DNA: TGTGCCAGCAGGCATTCCGGGACAGAGACAGGGGCCCAGTACTTC. It translates to CASRHSGTETGAQYF. Supplemented by reference TRBV7-2 and TRBJ2-5, the full variable domain reads GAGVSQSPSNKVTEKGKDVELRCDPISGHTALYWYRQSLGQGLEFLIYFQGNSAPDKSGLPSDRFSAERTGGSVSTLTIQRTQQEDSAVYLCASRHSGTETGAQYFGPGTRLLVL.

The V and J genes are TRBV6-1 and TRBJ1-1; the D is unclear. V lost 3 bases and J 1 base, leaving 12 bases between the germline ends. CDR1 MNHNS and CDR2 SASEGT come from the germline V gene. CDR3 length: 15 amino acids. CDR3 region: CASSEMGSGNTEAFF. The CDR3 DNA reads TGTGCCAGCAGTGAGATGGGGTCGGGGAACACTGAAGCTTTCTTT.

This clonotype turned up a few times. This chain connects TRBV11-2 to TRBJ2-2; D might be TRBD2 (5 bases). This CDR3 region has 16 residues. Deletions cut 5 bases from V and 3 bases from J, with 16 bases between. CDR1 and CDR2 from the germline V gene are SGHAT and FQNNGV. The CDR3 is CASSLLGGLDTGELFF. CDR3 in DNA: TGTGCCAGCAGCCTACTAGGCGGCCTCGACACCGGGGAGCTGTTTTTT.

This sequence joins TRBV11-2 and TRBJ2-1; 8 bases fit TRBD2. CDR1 SGHAT and CDR2 FQNNGV come from the germline V gene. V lost 5 bases to trimming and J lost 3 bases; unmatched junction nucleotides: 18. The CDR3 length is 19 residues. The CDR3 DNA reads TGTGCCAGCAGCCAGCCGGGACTAGGGCGCCGACTAGTCTACAATGAGCAGTTCTTC. It yields the protein CASSQPGLGRRLVYNEQFF.

This clonotype was observed many times. CDR3 sequence reads: CASSFRVGTEAFF. The CDR3 nucleotides read TGTGCCAGCAGTTTCCGGGTAGGGACTGAAGCTTTCTTT. This chain uses TRBV12-3 or TRBV12-4 with TRBJ1-1; D gene ambiguous. The CDR3 covers 13 residues. Trimming removed 3 bases from V and 5 bases from J, with 10 bases in between.

The V and J genes are TRBV5-1 and TRBJ2-2; D remains ambiguous. CDR1 is SGHRS and CDR2 is YFSETQ in the germline V gene. Trimming removed 5 bases at V and 4 bases at J, with 9 bases between. CDR3 length: 13 residues. The CDR3 sequence: CASSLTVTGELFF. The CDR3 DNA reads as TGCGCCAGCAGTTTGACCGTCACCGGGGAGCTGTTTTTT.

The chain carries TRBV29-1 and TRBJ1-1; D is unresolved. The germline V and J ends were trimmed by 4 bases and 1 base, with 13 bases remaining between them. Germline-derived CDR1 and CDR2 are SQVTM and ANQGSEA. This CDR3 comprises 14 residues. CDR3 in DNA: TGCAGCGTTGGTGAGGGCACAACGAACACTGAAGCTTTCTTT. It translates to CSVGEGTTNTEAFF.

The table lists this clonotype with many counts. The genes are TRBV11-2 and TRBJ2-7; 7 nucleotides agree with TRBD1. This CDR3 has 14 residues. V gave up 4 bases and J gave up 1 base; unmatched junction bases: 4. Germline V CDR1 and CDR2: SGHAT, FQNNGV. CDR3 coding DNA: TGTGCCAGCAGCTACGGGACAGAGTCCTACGAGCAGTACGTC. This translates into CASSYGTESYEQYV.

This clonotype has a handful of counts. In DNA, the CDR3 is TGTGCCAGCAGCTTACTTTCAGGGGACCCTGGCTACACCTTC. This sequence encodes CASSLLSGDPGYTF. This chain joins TRBV7-9 and TRBJ1-2; tentatively, D is TRBD1 (6 bases). The CDR3 has 14 amino acids. The V and J ends lost 2 bases and 7 bases respectively, with 14 bases between them. Germline V lookup: CDR1 SEHNR, CDR2 FQNEAQ (reference sequence).

The sample holds a few counts of this clonotype. J is TRBJ2-1 and V is TRBV5-4; 7 nucleotides match TRBD1. V dropped 4 bases and J dropped 4; count of bases not matched to a gene: 8. The CDR3 loop spans 15 amino acids. Germline V gene data show CDR1 as SGHNT and CDR2 as YYREEE (reference sequence). Here the CDR3 DNA reads TGTGCCAGCAGCGCGGACAGGTATCTTTACAATGAGCAGTTCTTC. Its protein product is CASSADRYLYNEQFF.

This clonotype has at least ten counts. In nucleotides, the CDR3 is TGTGCCAGCAGTTACGGGACCCCCCTCGGCGAGCAGTACTTC. This translates into CASSYGTPLGEQYF. The chain carries TRBV6-5 and TRBJ2-7, with D perhaps given as TRBD1 or TRBD2 (5 bases each). V gave up 2 bases and J gave up 6 bases, with 14 bases separating them. The CDR3 runs 14 residues. The germline V gene encodes CDR1 MNHEY and CDR2 SVGAGI.

This clonotype was seen a few times. The V gene is TRBV5-1, the J gene TRBJ2-2; D not certain. Germline CDR1 reads SGHRS; CDR2 reads YFSETQ. V gave up 4 bases and J gave up 6 bases, with 13 bases separating them. The CDR3 runs 14 residues. This CDR3 reads CASSLQGFSGELFF. The CDR3 DNA sequence: TGCGCCAGCAGCCTGCAAGGGTTCTCCGGGGAGCTGTTTTTT.

The rearrangement uses TRBV11-3 and TRBJ2-3, with 7 positions matching TRBD2. In germline, CDR1 is SGHNT, CDR2 YENEEA. V gave up 4 bases and J gave up 6 bases; unmatched junction bases: 7. The CDR3 loop spans 14 amino acids. CDR3 residues: CASSSSGSWDTQYF. The DNA for the CDR3 is TGTGCCAGCAGCTCTAGCGGTTCCTGGGATACGCAGTATTTT.